The 27 T cell receptor beta chains in this list originate from one sample, sequenced in a study of blood T cell repertoires in COVID-19. Data came from immunoSEQ multiplex PCR; TCRdb stores just in-frame clones and leaves some out. The table records some 250,000 clones, less than 85% of them present only once. The sample comprised peripheral blood. Receptors were obtained from a woman between 18 and 30 years old with acute or convalescent COVID-19.

The chain uses TRBV3-1 (or the pseudogene TRBV3-2) and TRBJ1-1; perhaps TRBD1 as D (5 bases). V lost 3 bases and J 11 bases, leaving 16 bases between the germline ends. Germline V gene lookup returns CDR1 LGHDT and CDR2 YNNKEL (reference sequence). This CDR3 spans 13 amino acids. CDR3 loop: CASSHQQGVRAFF. The CDR3 DNA sequence: TGTGCCAGCAGCCACCAACAAGGGGTCAGGGCTTTCTTT.

This clone was counted a single time. Here the CDR3 DNA reads TGCGCCAGCAGCTTGGATCCTAGCGCCTACGAGCAGTACTTC. Translated, it gives CASSLDPSAYEQYF. The rearrangement links TRBV5-1 to TRBJ2-7; maybe TRBD2 (6 bases). Germline-derived CDR1 and CDR2 are SGHRS and YFSETQ. Trimming pared 0 bases from V and 2 bases from J, leaving 9 bases between. The CDR3 spans 14 residues.

The genes are TRBV6-2 or TRBV6-3 and TRBJ1-1; 7 bases are shared with TRBD1. The CDR3 spans 15 residues. From germline, CDR1 is MNHEY and CDR2 SVGEGT. J was trimmed by 5 bases and V by 0 bases; bases with no gene match: 6. The chain's CDR3 is CASSYSRTGGTEAFF. In DNA form, the CDR3 reads TGTGCCAGCAGTTACTCCCGGACAGGCGGGACTGAAGCTTTCTTT.

The rearrangement uses TRBV7-6 and TRBJ2-7; the D gene is possibly TRBD1 (6 bases). V lost 4 bases, J lost 8 bases, and 12 bases lay in between. The germline V gene has CDR1 SGHVS and CDR2 FNYEAQ. CDR3 length equals 12 residues. The CDR3 DNA sequence: TGTGCCAGCAGCTACTCCCAGGGGAAGCAGTACTTC. It is translated as CASSYSQGKQYF.

V and J are TRBV7-9 and TRBJ2-3; TRBD1 agrees at 8 bases. The CDR3 extends over 15 amino acids. Trimming cost V 3 bases and J 5 bases; bases outside gene matches: 7. Germline V gene data show CDR1 as SEHNR and CDR2 as FQNEAQ (reference sequence). For the CDR3, the DNA is TGTGCCAGCAGCTTCTCCCGGACAGGGTTAGATACGCAGTATTTT. Translated, it gives CASSFSRTGLDTQYF.

The chain couples TRBV9 to TRBJ1-1; perhaps TRBD1 as D (5 bases). The CDR3 consists of 12 residues. The germline CDR1 and CDR2 sequences are SGDLS and YYNGEE. V lost 7 bases and J 8 bases, leaving 15 bases between the germline ends. In nucleotides, the CDR3 is TGTGCCAGCTCTATGGGGGGGAGAGAAGCTTTCTTT. Encoded protein: CASSMGGREAFF.

The V gene is TRBV28, the J gene TRBJ1-4; D is uncertain. This CDR3 region has 14 residues. CDR1 MDHEN and CDR2 SYDVKM come from the germline V gene. Trimming left V 4 bases short and J 3 bases short, with 9 bases between. CDR3 sequence reads: CASSSEGANEKLFF. The CDR3 DNA sequence: TGTGCCAGCAGTTCAGAGGGAGCTAATGAAAAACTGTTTTTT.

The V call is TRBV19, the J call TRBJ1-2, with D perhaps TRBD1 (6 bases). Trimming removed 4 bases from V and 7 bases from J, with 16 bases in between. The CDR3 length is 14 residues. CDR1 LNHDA and CDR2 SQIVND come from the germline V gene (reference sequence). The chain's CDR3 is CASSKSGTSSGYTF. The CDR3 region has the DNA TGTGCCAGTAGTAAATCCGGGACATCGTCTGGCTACACCTTC.

This chain connects TRBV28 to TRBJ2-7; D ambiguous. The CDR3 has 13 amino acids. V shed 2 bases and J shed 5 bases, with 10 bases lying between them. Looked up from germline, CDR1 is MDHEN and CDR2 is SYDVKM. CDR3 coding DNA: TGTGCCAGCAGTTTAAATCGACTCCACGAGCAGTACTTC. Its protein is CASSLNRLHEQYF.

The V call is TRBV9, the J call TRBJ2-7, with TRBD2 identical over 10 bases. The trim removed 0 bases at V and 5 bases at J, leaving 26 bases unmatched. The CDR3 is 22 amino acids. CDR1 and CDR2 from the germline V gene are SGDLS and YYNGEE. DNA for the CDR3: TGTGCCAGCAGCGTAGGGGATCAACTTATCAGACTAGCGGGTCTGAGGGGCCACGAGCAGTACTTC. Translated: CASSVGDQLIRLAGLRGHEQYF.

The chain joins TRBV19 to TRBJ1-6, with D possibly being TRBD1 (6 bases). This CDR3 is 15 amino acids long. Trimming shortened V by 9 bases and J by 0 bases, and 12 bases separated the two germline ends. CDR1 and CDR2 from the germline V gene are LNHDA and SQIVND (reference sequence). The CDR3 DNA reads as TGTGCCAGCCGAACAGGGATCTCCTATAATTCACCCCTCCACTTT. It yields the protein CASRTGISYNSPLHF.

This chain connects TRBV14 to TRBJ1-4; D perhaps matches TRBD1 (5 bases). CDR1 and CDR2 (germline): SGHDN, FVKESK. The CDR3 runs to 14 residues. Trimming cost V 4 bases and J 4 bases, with 10 bases left between them. CDR3: CASSRQLNNEKLFF. Written as DNA, the CDR3 is TGTGCCAGCAGCCGACAGTTGAATAATGAAAAACTGTTTTTT.

The CDR3 region is CASSLGQGVTGELFF. CDR3 sequence (DNA): TGCGCCAGCAGCTTAGGCCAGGGGGTCACCGGGGAGCTGTTTTTT. This rearrangement joins TRBV5-1 to TRBJ2-2; TRBD1 agrees at 7 bases. CDR1 and CDR2 from the germline V gene are SGHRS and YFSETQ. The CDR3 has 15 residues. Unmatched junction bases numbered 5, after V lost 2 bases and J lost 4 bases.

This clone has only a few counts. This sequence joins TRBV28 and TRBJ1-2; weak D call: TRBD1 (6 bases). Trimming cost V 4 bases and J 4 bases, with 16 bases left between them. The CDR3 is 15 amino acids. Per germline, CDR1 MDHEN and CDR2 SYDVKM. The CDR3 loop is CASSSPGGSGYGYTF. The CDR3 nucleotides read TGTGCCAGCAGTTCCCCGGGGGGCTCGGGCTATGGCTACACCTTC.

The chain couples TRBV19 to TRBJ1-5; maybe TRBD1 (6 bases). The germline V gene has CDR1 LNHDA and CDR2 SQIVND (reference sequence). CDR3 length equals 14 residues. The V end was cut by 8 bases, the J end by 2 bases, with 13 bases between. CDR3 sequence (DNA): TGTGCCAGTCTGGACAGAGCCGGCAATCAGCCCCAGCATTTT. Its translation is CASLDRAGNQPQHF.

The chain recombines TRBV30 with TRBJ1-6; D not certain. Trimming stripped 5 bases from V and 7 bases from J, with 18 bases between. The germline V gene encodes CDR1 GTSNPN and CDR2 SVGIG (reference sequence). The CDR3 is 15 amino acids. CDR3 bases: TGTGCCTGGGGCCGCGGATCGGGGATGAATTCACCCCTCCACTTT. Translation: CAWGRGSGMNSPLHF.

V is TRBV6-5 and J is TRBJ2-7; 14 bases align to TRBD2. Germline V gene data show CDR1 as MNHEY and CDR2 as SVGAGI. The V segment lost 10 bases and the J segment 0 bases; nucleotides outside the gene matches: 2. The length of the CDR3 is 14 residues. This CDR3 reads CATGTSGSSYEQYF. CDR3 in DNA: TGTGCCACCGGGACTAGCGGGAGCTCCTACGAGCAGTACTTC.

The chain recombines TRBV2 with TRBJ1-5; perhaps TRBD1 as D (6 bases). The germline V gene encodes CDR1 SNHLY and CDR2 FYNNEI. The CDR3 consists of 16 residues. Trimming pared 2 bases from V and 6 bases from J, leaving 17 bases between. CDR3 DNA sequence: TGTGCCAGCAGTGAATGGACAGCCCAGTGGAGTCAGCCCCAGCATTTT. Amino acids: CASSEWTAQWSQPQHF.

The chain is built from TRBV20-1 and TRBJ2-7, with 9 bases that match TRBD2. Germline V gives CDR1 DFQATT, CDR2 SNEGSKA (reference sequence). V lost 3 bases and J lost 3; bases outside the gene matches: 15. The CDR3 runs 17 residues. The CDR3 is CSASYRLAGKDSYEQYF. The CDR3 DNA reads TGCAGTGCTAGTTATAGGCTAGCGGGAAAAGACAGCTACGAGCAGTACTTC.

The sample holds a few counts of this clone. The V gene is TRBV28, the J gene TRBJ1-3; D is undetermined. V was trimmed by 3 bases and J by 0 bases, leaving 9 bases between them. The CDR3 has 15 residues. Germline V gives CDR1 MDHEN, CDR2 SYDVKM. The chain's CDR3 is CASSLGPSSGNTIYF. The CDR3 DNA follows: TGTGCCAGCAGTTTGGGCCCGAGCTCTGGAAACACCATATATTTT.

The rearrangement links TRBV6-2 or TRBV6-3 to TRBJ2-6; D possibly corresponds to TRBD1 (6 bases). Trimming took off 6 bases at V and 3 bases at J, with 12 bases between the two ends. The germline V gene has CDR1 MNHEY and CDR2 SVGEGT. The CDR3 has 15 amino acids. This CDR3 reads CASSGQFSGANVLTF. The CDR3 DNA sequence: TGTGCCAGCAGCGGACAGTTCAGTGGGGCCAACGTCCTGACTTTC.

This clone was observed once. The genes are TRBV7-9 and TRBJ1-2, with D unclear. Germline values: CDR1 SEHNR, CDR2 FQNEAQ (reference sequence). V was shortened by 11 bases and J by 2 bases, with 9 bases between the two germline ends. The CDR3 has 11 amino acids. The CDR3 DNA reads as TGTGCCTGTACAGCAAACTATGGCTACACCTTC. Its protein product is CACTANYGYTF.

This chain uses TRBV6-5 with TRBJ2-5; 8 positions agree with TRBD1. Germline V gene lookup returns CDR1 MNHEY and CDR2 SVGAGI. The V segment lost 6 bases and the J segment 5 bases; nucleotides outside the gene matches: 8. The CDR3 extends over 14 amino acids. CDR3 nucleotides: TGTGCCAGCAGCAGGGGGCAGCTGGCGGAGACCCAGTACTTC. Its translation: CASSRGQLAETQYF.

The chain links TRBV23-1 to TRBJ1-1; 8 nucleotides match TRBD1. TRBV23-1 is flagged as an ORF with uncertain function. J lost 4 bases, V lost 4 bases, and 2 bases had no gene match. The length of the CDR3 is 13 residues. CDR3 DNA sequence: TGCGCCAGCAGTCCTACAGGGGGCACTGAAGCTTTCTTT. Protein sequence: CASSPTGGTEAFF.

The V and J genes are TRBV6-4 and TRBJ2-5; 10 positions match TRBD2. This CDR3 has 17 residues. With 2 bases clipped from V and 3 bases from J, the junction kept 9 bases outside the gene matches. Germline V CDR1 and CDR2: MRHNA, SNTAGT. The CDR3 sequence is CASSDGSTSGLEETQYF. The CDR3 coding sequence is TGTGCCAGCAGTGACGGTTCGACTAGCGGGCTTGAAGAGACCCAGTACTTC.

V and J are TRBV6-5 and TRBJ2-2; D is ambiguous. Looked up from germline, CDR1 is MNHEY and CDR2 is SVGAGI. V lost 0 bases and J lost 4, with 9 bases in between. The CDR3 loop spans 15 amino acids. The CDR3 DNA reads TGTGCCAGCAGTTACTCGATAACCGGCACCGGGGAGCTGTTTTTT. This sequence encodes CASSYSITGTGELFF.

The table lists this clone with a count of one. The rearrangement joins TRBV11-2 to TRBJ2-5; 7 bases fit TRBD2. Trimming cost V 5 bases and J 2 bases; bases outside gene matches: 14. This CDR3 contains 17 residues. Germline assignment: CDR1 SGHAT and CDR2 FQNNGV. The CDR3 DNA reads as TGTGCCAGCAGCCGGAACTCACGGCGGGGGACGCAAGAGACCCAGTACTTC. This translates into CASSRNSRRGTQETQYF.